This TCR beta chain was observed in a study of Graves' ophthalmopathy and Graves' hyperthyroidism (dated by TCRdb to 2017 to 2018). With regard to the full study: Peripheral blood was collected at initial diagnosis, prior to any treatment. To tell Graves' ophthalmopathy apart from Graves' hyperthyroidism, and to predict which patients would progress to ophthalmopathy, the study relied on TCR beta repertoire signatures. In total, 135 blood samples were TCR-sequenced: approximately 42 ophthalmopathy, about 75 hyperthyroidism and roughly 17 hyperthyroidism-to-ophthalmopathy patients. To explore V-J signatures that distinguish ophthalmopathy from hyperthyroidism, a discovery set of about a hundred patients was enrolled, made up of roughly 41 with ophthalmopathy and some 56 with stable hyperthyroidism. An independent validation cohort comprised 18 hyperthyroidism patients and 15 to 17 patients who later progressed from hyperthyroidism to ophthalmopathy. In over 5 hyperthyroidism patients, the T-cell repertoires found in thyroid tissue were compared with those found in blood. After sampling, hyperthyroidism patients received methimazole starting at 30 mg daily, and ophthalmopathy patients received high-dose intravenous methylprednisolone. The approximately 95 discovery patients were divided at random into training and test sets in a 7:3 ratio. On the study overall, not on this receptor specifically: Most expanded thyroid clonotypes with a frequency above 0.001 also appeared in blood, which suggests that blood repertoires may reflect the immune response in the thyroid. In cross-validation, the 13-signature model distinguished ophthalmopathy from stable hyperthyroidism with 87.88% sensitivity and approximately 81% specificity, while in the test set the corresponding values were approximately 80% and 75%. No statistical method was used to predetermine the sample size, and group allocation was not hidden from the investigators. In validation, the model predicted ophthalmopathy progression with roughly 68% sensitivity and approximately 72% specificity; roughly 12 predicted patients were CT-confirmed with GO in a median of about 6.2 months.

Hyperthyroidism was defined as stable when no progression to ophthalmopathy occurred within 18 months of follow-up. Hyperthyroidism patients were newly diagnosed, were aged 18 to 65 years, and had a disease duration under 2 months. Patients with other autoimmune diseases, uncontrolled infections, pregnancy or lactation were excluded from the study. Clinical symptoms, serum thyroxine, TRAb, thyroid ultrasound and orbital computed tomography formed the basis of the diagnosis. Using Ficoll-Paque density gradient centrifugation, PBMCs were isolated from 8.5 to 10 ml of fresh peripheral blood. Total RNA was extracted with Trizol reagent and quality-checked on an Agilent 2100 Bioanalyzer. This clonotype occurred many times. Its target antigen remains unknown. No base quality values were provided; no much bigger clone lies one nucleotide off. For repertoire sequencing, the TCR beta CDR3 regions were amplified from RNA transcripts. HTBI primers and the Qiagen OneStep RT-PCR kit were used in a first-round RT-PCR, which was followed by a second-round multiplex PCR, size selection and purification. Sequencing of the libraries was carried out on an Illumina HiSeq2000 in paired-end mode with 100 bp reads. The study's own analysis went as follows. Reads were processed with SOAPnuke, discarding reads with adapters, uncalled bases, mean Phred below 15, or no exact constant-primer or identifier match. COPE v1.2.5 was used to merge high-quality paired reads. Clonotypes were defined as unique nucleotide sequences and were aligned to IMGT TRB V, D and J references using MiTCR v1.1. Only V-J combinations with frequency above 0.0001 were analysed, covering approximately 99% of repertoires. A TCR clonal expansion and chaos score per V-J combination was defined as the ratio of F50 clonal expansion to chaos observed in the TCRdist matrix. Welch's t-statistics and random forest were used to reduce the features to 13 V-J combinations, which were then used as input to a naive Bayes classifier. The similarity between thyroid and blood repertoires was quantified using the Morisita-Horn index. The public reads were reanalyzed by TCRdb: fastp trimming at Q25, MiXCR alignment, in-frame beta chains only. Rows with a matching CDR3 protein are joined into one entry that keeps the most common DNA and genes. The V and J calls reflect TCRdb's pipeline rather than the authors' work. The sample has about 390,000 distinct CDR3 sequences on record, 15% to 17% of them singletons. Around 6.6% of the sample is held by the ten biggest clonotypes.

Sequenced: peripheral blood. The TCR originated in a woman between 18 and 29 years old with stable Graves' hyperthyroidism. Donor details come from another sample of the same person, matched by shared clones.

The DNA sequence is given as TGTGCCAGCAGCCCACGTGGGGCAGGCACCTACGAGCAGTACTTC. Translated, this gives CASSPRGAGTYEQYF. Here the chain combines TRBV12-3 or TRBV12-4 and TRBJ2-7; 5 matching bases give a weak D call of TRBD1. The CDR3 runs 15 amino acids, cysteine and phenylalanine included. This entry keeps only the CDR3 DNA: 45 bases, framed from base 1. V loses 6 bases, J loses 2 bases, and the germline ends lie 17 bases apart.